Sequencing of this TCR beta chain was carried out in a study of blood T cell repertoires in COVID-19. Whole-study context: PBMCs, B-cell-depleted T cells, or T cells were the source of the cDNA or gDNA that made up the material.

Sequencing was performed with immunoSEQ multiplex PCR; in TCRdb, only in-frame clones are kept and a portion is missing. The sample includes approximately 290,000 clones, 87% of them seen just once. Trimming removed 0 bases at V and 6 bases at J, with 12 bases between. This CDR3 has 14 residues. The V gene's germline CDR1 is SGDLS and CDR2 YYNGEE. This sequence joins TRBV9 and TRBJ1-1; weak D call: TRBD1 (5 bases). This sequence was found in a man younger than 35 with active or convalescent COVID-19. What was sequenced was peripheral blood. The CDR3 sequence: CASSVVSGGAEAFF. CDR3 DNA sequence: TGTGCCAGCAGCGTAGTGTCCGGGGGGGCTGAAGCTTTCTTT.